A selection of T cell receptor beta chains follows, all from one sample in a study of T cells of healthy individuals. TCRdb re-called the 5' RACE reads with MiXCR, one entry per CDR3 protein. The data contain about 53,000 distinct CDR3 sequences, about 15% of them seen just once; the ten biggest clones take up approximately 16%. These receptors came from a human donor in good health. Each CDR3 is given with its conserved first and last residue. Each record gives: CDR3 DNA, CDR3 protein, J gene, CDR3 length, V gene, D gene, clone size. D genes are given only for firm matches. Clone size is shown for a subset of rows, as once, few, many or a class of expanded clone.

TGTGCCAGCAGCTTGGGATTCAATGAGCAGTTCTTC,CASSLGFNEQFF,TRBJ2-1,12,TRBV5-4,-,-
TGCGCCAGCAGCTTGGCGGGGCAGGGCCTCTACGAGCAGTACTTC,CASSLAGQGLYEQYF,TRBJ2-7,15,TRBV5-1,-,-
TGCAGCGTTGACGGTTCTGGGGCCAACGTCCTGACTTTC,CSVDGSGANVLTF,TRBJ2-6,13,TRBV29-1,-,medium-sized
TGTGCCAGCAGCGGGACAGGGGTCTCCTACGAGCAGTACTTC,CASSGTGVSYEQYF,TRBJ2-7,14,TRBV2,TRBD1,few
TGCAGCGTTGATAGTTCAGGGGGTGGTGAAGCTTTCTTT,CSVDSSGGGEAFF,TRBJ1-1,13,TRBV29-1,TRBD1,many
TGTGCCAGCTCACCCAATGCGAATAACTATGGCTACACCTTC,CASSPNANNYGYTF,TRBJ1-2,14,TRBV18,-,few
TGTGCCAGTAGTATCCTCGGTGCAGATACGCAGTATTTT,CASSILGADTQYF,TRBJ2-3,13,TRBV19,-,many
TGTGCCAGCAGCTTAGTTTCGGGAGGGGCAGATACGCAGTATTTT,CASSLVSGGADTQYF,TRBJ2-3,15,TRBV7-2,TRBD2,-
TGTGCCAGCAGCGGTGCAGGGGTGACGGCTTTCTTT,CASSGAGVTAFF,TRBJ1-1,12,TRBV28,-,-
TGCAGCGTGACAGGGGTTACCCACAATGAGCAGTTCTTC,CSVTGVTHNEQFF,TRBJ2-1,13,TRBV29-1,TRBD1,few
TGCGCCAGCAGCCAAGCTACAGGGGAGCGGAACACTGAAGCTTTCTTT,CASSQATGERNTEAFF,TRBJ1-1,16,TRBV4-3,TRBD1,many
TGCGCCAGCAGCCCGGGGCGTGGCATAAGCCGGGGAGATACGCAGTATTTT,CASSPGRGISRGDTQYF,TRBJ2-3,17,TRBV5-1,-,few
TGTGCCTGGAGTGTACGCGGGACAGTGTACAATGAGCAGTTCTTC,CAWSVRGTVYNEQFF,TRBJ2-1,15,TRBV30,-,few
TGCGCCAGCAGCCACAGACAGGACAGGGCCACCTACAATGAGCAGTTCTTC,CASSHRQDRATYNEQFF,TRBJ2-1,17,TRBV4-1,TRBD1,many
TGTGCCAGCAGCCCCTCAACGGGGGGGCGTGAGACCCAGTACTTC,CASSPSTGGRETQYF,TRBJ2-5,15,TRBV7-8,TRBD2,few
TGTGCCAGCACCAGACTCCCCAGGGGGAACACTGAAGCTTTCTTT,CASTRLPRGNTEAFF,TRBJ1-1,15,TRBV6-5,-,many
TGCAGCGTTGAGGAGGGTTCCTACGAGCAGTACTTC,CSVEEGSYEQYF,TRBJ2-7,12,TRBV29-1,-,many
TGTGCCACCAGTGATGCGGACAGGGTCACAGATACGCAGTATTTT,CATSDADRVTDTQYF,TRBJ2-3,15,TRBV24-1,TRBD1,few
TGTGCTAGTGGTTCCGGGACGGCGCAAGAGACCCAGTACTTC,CASGSGTAQETQYF,TRBJ2-5,14,TRBV12-5,-,-
TGCGCCAGCAGCTTGGCTCGTATGGGGACTAACTCACCCCTCCACTTT,CASSLARMGTNSPLHF,TRBJ1-6,16,TRBV5-1,-,-
TGTGCCTGGAGCCCCCCGAACACTGAAGCTTTCTTT,CAWSPPNTEAFF,TRBJ1-1,12,TRBV30,-,many
TGTGCCAGCAGTTGGGAAGGGGGCGCACCCTACGAGCAGTACTTC,CASSWEGGAPYEQYF,TRBJ2-7,15,TRBV6-2/TRBV6-3,TRBD1,-
TGTGCCAGTAGTACGAGCGGGGGGGCCGGCAATGAGCAGTTCTTC,CASSTSGGAGNEQFF,TRBJ2-1,15,TRBV19,TRBD2,-
TGTGCCAGCAGCCCTGAGGACCCGGCGCAGGAGACCCAGTACTTC,CASSPEDPAQETQYF,TRBJ2-5,15,TRBV5-8,-,many
TGCGCCAGCAGCCGGACTAGCGACACCGGGGAGCTGTTTTTT,CASSRTSDTGELFF,TRBJ2-2,14,TRBV5-1,TRBD2,few
TGCAGTGCGCTAACAAAATTAAGCTCCTACGAGCAGTACTTC,CSALTKLSSYEQYF,TRBJ2-7,14,TRBV20-1,-,-
TGTGCCAGCTCAAATAGCGGGAGCTCCTACAATGAGCAGTTCTTC,CASSNSGSSYNEQFF,TRBJ2-1,15,TRBV18,TRBD2,many
TGCAGCGTTGACTTTCAGAGCTCTGGGGCCAACGTCCTGACTTTC,CSVDFQSSGANVLTF,TRBJ2-6,15,TRBV29-1,-,-
TGTGCCAGCAGCTCCACCGGGATAGGAACGGAGTATTTT,CASSSTGIGTEYF,TRBJ2-3,13,TRBV7-9,-,-
TGTGCCAGCAGCCTTCTCGGGGGTGGGAAAGAGACCCAGTACTTC,CASSLLGGGKETQYF,TRBJ2-5,15,TRBV11-2,-,many
TGCAGTGCTAGAGGGCTTGACACTGCCATTTACAATGAGCAGTTCTTC,CSARGLDTAIYNEQFF,TRBJ2-1,16,TRBV20-1,-,-
TGCAGTGCTCGCCAACAGGGATGGGGTCGGGAGACCCAGTACTTC,CSARQQGWGRETQYF,TRBJ2-5,15,TRBV20-1,-,few
TGCAGTGCCTGCCCGGACTGGCAAGAGACCCAGTACTTC,CSACPDWQETQYF,TRBJ2-5,13,TRBV20-1,-,few
TGTGCCAGAACAGGGGTGAGTTCACCCCTCCACTTT,CARTGVSSPLHF,TRBJ1-6,12,TRBV19,TRBD1,-
TGTGCCAGCAGCCTCAACCTCTTTTCAGCCAAAAACATTCAGTACTTC,CASSLNLFSAKNIQYF,TRBJ2-4,16,TRBV7-8,-,-
TGCGCCAGATTGACACCGGACGAGCAGTACTTC,CARLTPDEQYF,TRBJ2-7,11,TRBV5-1,-,few
TGTGCCAGTAGTACCAGGACAGGGAACTACGAGCAGTACTTC,CASSTRTGNYEQYF,TRBJ2-7,14,TRBV19,TRBD1,many
TGTGCCAGCAGTGACCAGGCGGTCCACTCTGGAAACACCATATATTTT,CASSDQAVHSGNTIYF,TRBJ1-3,16,TRBV2,-,few
TGTGCCAGCAGCTTCTGGGGACTAGCCGCAGATACGCAGTATTTT,CASSFWGLAADTQYF,TRBJ2-3,15,TRBV7-3,TRBD2,many
TGTGCCAGCAGCCGGACAGGAAGTTACAGTGAAGCTTTCTTT,CASSRTGSYSEAFF,TRBJ1-1,14,TRBV6-1,TRBD1,-
TGTGCCAGCAGTGAATCCGGGGGCCCCGAAAAACTGTTTTTT,CASSESGGPEKLFF,TRBJ1-4,14,TRBV6-1,-,few
TGCAGTGCTAGGTTCCCCTCAGGGGTTCCTGAAGCTTTCTTT,CSARFPSGVPEAFF,TRBJ1-1,14,TRBV20-1,-,many
TGTGCCAGCAGTGGTCCAAGCGGGAGAGGCCTATACGAGCAGTACTTC,CASSGPSGRGLYEQYF,TRBJ2-7,16,TRBV28,TRBD2,many
TGTGCCAGCAGCTTAGGCTCAGGGGGCGGCGGTGAAAAACTGTTTTTT,CASSLGSGGGGEKLFF,TRBJ1-4,16,TRBV7-2,TRBD1,medium-sized
TGTGCCAGCAGCGTAGTAGGGAATGAAAAACTGTTTTTT,CASSVVGNEKLFF,TRBJ1-4,13,TRBV9,-,-
TGCAGCGTTGCAGGCAGTTTCGGTCAGCCCCAGCATTTT,CSVAGSFGQPQHF,TRBJ1-5,13,TRBV29-1,-,-
TGTGCCAGCAGCTTAGTTCTTAGCGGGAGGGCCTACGAGCAGTTCTTC,CASSLVLSGRAYEQFF,TRBJ2-1,16,TRBV7-9,TRBD2,-
TGTGCCAGCAGCGTAACCCAGGACTCTGGAAACACCATATATTTT,CASSVTQDSGNTIYF,TRBJ1-3,15,TRBV9,-,few
TGCAGTGCGACCGCATCGGGGCAGTTTCATAATTCACCCCTCCACTTT,CSATASGQFHNSPLHF,TRBJ1-6,16,TRBV20-1,-,many
TGTGCCAGCAGCCTTCATACGAACACTGAAGCTTTCTTT,CASSLHTNTEAFF,TRBJ1-1,13,TRBV11-2,-,-